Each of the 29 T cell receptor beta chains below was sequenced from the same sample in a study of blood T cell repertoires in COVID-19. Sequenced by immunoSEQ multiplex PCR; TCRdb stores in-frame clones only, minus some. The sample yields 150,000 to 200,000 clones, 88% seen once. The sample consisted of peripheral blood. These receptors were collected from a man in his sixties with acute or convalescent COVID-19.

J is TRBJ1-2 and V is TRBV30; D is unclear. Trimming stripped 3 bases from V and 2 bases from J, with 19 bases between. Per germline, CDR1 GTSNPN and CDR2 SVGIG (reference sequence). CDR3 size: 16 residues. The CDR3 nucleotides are TGTGCCTGGAGCGAGGCGTGGGTTTCGGGAAACTATGGCTACACCTTC. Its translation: CAWSEAWVSGNYGYTF.

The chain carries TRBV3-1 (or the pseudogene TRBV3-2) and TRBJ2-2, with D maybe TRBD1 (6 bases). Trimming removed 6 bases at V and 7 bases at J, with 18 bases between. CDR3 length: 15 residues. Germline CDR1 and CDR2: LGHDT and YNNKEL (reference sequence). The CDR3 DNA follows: TGTGCCAGCAGTCTGCCACAGAGGGGGAACGGGGAGCTGTTTTTT. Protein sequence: CASSLPQRGNGELFF.

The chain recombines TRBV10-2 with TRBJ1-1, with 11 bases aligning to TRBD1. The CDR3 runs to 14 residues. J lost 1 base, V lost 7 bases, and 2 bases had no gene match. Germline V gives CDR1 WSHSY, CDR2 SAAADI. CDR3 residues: CASTDRGPNTEAFF. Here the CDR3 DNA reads TGCGCCAGCACGGACAGGGGGCCGAACACTGAAGCTTTCTTT.

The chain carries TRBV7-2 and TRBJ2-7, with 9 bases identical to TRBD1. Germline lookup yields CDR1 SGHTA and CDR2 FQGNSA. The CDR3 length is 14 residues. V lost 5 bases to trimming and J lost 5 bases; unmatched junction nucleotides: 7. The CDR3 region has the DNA TGTGCCAGCAGCGCGGGACAGGGTAACGACGAGCAGTACTTC. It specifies CASSAGQGNDEQYF.

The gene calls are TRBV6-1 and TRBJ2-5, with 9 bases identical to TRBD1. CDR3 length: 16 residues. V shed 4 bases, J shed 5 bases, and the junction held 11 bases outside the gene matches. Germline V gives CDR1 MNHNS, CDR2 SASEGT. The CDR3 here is CASSALTGGAGETQYF. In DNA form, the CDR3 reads TGTGCCAGCAGTGCCCTCACAGGGGGCGCGGGGGAGACCCAGTACTTC.

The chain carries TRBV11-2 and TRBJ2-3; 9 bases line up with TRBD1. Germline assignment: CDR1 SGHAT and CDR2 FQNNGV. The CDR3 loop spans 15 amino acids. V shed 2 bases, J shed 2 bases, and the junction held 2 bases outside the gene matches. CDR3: CASSLWDRDTDTQYF. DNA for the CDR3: TGTGCCAGCAGCTTATGGGACAGGGACACAGATACGCAGTATTTT.

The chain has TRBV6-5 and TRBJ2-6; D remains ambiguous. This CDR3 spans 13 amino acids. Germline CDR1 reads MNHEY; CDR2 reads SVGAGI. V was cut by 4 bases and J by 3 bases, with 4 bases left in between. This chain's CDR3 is CASSSSGANVLTF. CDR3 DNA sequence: TGTGCCAGCAGTTCGAGTGGGGCCAACGTCCTGACTTTC.

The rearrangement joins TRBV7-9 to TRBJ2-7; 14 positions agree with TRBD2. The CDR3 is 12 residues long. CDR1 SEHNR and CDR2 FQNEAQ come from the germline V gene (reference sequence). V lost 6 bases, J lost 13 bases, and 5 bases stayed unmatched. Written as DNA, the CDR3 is TGTGCCAGCAGGTGGACTAGCGGGAGGTTATACTTC. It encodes CASRWTSGRLYF.

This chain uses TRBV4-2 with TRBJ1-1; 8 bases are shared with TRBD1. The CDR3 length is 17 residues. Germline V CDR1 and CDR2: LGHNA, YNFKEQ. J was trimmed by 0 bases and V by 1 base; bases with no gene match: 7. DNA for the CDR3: TGTGCCAGCAGCCAAGCTGGGACAGGAGCCTTGAACACTGAAGCTTTCTTT. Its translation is CASSQAGTGALNTEAFF.

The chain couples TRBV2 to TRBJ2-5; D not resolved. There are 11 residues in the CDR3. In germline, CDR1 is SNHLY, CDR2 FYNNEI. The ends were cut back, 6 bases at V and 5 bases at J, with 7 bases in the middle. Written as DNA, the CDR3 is TGTGCCAGCAGAGCCTGGGAGACCCAGTACTTC. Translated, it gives CASRAWETQYF.

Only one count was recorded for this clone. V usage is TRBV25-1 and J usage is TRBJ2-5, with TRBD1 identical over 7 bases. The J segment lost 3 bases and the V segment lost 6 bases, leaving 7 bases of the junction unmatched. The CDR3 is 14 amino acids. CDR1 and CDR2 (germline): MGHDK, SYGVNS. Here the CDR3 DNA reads TGTGCCAGCAGCGTCGGGACAGCCAAAGAGACCCAGTACTTC. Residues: CASSVGTAKETQYF.

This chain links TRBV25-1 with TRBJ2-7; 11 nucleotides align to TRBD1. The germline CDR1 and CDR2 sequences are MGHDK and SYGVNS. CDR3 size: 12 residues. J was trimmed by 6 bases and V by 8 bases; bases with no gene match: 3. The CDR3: CASVGTGGEQYF. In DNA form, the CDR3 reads TGTGCCAGCGTCGGGACAGGGGGCGAGCAGTACTTC.

The CDR3 DNA reads TGTGCCAGCAGCGGGGGGACTAGCGGGGCTGCCGAGCAGTTCTTC. It is translated as CASSGGTSGAAEQFF. V gene TRBV9 combines with J gene TRBJ2-1; 13 bases fit TRBD2. This CDR3 is 15 amino acids long. The V segment lost 3 bases and the J segment 10 bases; nucleotides outside the gene matches: 7. CDR1 is SGDLS, CDR2 YYNGEE, per germline.

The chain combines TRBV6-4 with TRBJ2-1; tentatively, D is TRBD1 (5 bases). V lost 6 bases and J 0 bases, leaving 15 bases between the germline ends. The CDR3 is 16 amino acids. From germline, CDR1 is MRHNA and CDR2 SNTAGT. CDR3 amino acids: CASRADSYSSYNEQFF. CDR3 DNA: TGTGCCAGCAGGGCTGACAGTTATAGCTCCTACAATGAGCAGTTCTTC.

For the CDR3, the DNA is TGTGCCAGTAGATGGGACAGGGGTAATTCACCCCTCCACTTT. The encoded protein is CASRWDRGNSPLHF. The chain joins TRBV19 to TRBJ1-6; TRBD1 aligns across 10 bases. After removal of 6 bases from V and 6 bases from J, the junction contained 2 bases not matched to a gene. Germline loops: CDR1 LNHDA, CDR2 SQIVND (reference sequence). The CDR3 has 14 amino acids.

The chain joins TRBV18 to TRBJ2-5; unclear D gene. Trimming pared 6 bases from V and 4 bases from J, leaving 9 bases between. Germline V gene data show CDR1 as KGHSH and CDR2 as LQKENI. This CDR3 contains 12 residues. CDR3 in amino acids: CASSLPGETQYF. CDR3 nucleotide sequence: TGTGCCAGCTCCTTACCGGGAGAGACCCAGTACTTC.

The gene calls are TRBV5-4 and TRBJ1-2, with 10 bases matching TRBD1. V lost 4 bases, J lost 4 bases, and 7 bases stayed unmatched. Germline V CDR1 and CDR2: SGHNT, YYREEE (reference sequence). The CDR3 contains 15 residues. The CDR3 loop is CASSDGTGVAYGYTF. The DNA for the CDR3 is TGTGCCAGCAGCGACGGGACAGGGGTCGCCTATGGCTACACCTTC. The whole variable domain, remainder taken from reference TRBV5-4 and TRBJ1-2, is ETGVTQSPTHLIKTRGQQVTLRCSSQSGHNTVSWYQQALGQGPQFIFQYYREEENGRGNFPPRFSGLQFPNYSSELNVNALELDDSALYLCASSDGTGVAYGYTFGSGTRLTVV.

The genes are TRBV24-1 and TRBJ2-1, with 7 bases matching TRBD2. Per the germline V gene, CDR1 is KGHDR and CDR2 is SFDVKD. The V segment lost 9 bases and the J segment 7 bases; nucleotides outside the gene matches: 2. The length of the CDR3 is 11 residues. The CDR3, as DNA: TGTGCCACCTCCGGGGGGAATGAGCAGTTCTTC. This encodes CATSGGNEQFF.

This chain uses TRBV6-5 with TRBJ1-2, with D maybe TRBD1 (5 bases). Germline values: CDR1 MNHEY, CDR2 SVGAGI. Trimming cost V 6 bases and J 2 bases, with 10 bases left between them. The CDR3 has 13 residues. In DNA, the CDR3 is TGTGCCAGCAGCACGGACAAAAACTATGGCTACACCTTC. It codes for CASSTDKNYGYTF.

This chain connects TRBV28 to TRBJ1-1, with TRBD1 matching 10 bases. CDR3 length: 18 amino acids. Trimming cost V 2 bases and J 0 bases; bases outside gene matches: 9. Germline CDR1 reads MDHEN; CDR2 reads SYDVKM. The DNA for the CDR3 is TGTGCCAGCAGTTTACCATCCGGGACAGGGGTCATGAACACTGAAGCTTTCTTT. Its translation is CASSLPSGTGVMNTEAFF.

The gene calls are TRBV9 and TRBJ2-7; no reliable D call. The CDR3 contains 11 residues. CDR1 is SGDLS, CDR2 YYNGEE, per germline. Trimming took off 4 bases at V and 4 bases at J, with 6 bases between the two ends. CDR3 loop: CASSSLYEQYF. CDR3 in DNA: TGTGCCAGCAGCTCTCTTTACGAGCAGTACTTC.

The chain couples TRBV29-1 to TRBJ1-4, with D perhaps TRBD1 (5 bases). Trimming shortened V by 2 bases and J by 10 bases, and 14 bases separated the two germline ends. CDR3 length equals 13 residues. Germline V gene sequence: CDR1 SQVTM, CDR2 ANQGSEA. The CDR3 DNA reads TGCAGCGTTGAAAGTGCCAGGGAGGGAAAACTGTTTTTT. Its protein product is CSVESAREGKLFF.

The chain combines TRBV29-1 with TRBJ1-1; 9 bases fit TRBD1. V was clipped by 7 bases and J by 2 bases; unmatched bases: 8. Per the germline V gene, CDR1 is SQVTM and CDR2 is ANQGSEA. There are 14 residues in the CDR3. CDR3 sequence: CSGGTGSLNTEAFF. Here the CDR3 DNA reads TGCAGCGGCGGGACAGGGAGTCTTAACACTGAAGCTTTCTTT. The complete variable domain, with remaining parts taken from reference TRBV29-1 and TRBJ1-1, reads SAVISQKPSRDICQRGTSLTIQCQVDSQVTMMFWYRQQPGQSLTLIATANQGSEATYESGFVIDKFPISRPNLTFSTLTVSNMSPEDSSIYLCSGGTGSLNTEAFFGQGTRLTVV.

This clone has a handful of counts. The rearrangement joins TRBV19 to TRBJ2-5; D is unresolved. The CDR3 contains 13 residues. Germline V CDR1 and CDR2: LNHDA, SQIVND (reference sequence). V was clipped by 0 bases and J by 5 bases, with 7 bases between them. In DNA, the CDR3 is TGTGCCAGTAGTATAGATAACGAGGAGACCCAGTACTTC. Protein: CASSIDNEETQYF.

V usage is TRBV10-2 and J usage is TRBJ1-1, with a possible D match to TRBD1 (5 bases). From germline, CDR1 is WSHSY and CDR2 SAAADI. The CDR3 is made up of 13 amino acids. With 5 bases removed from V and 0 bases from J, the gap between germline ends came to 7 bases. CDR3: CASSRQMNTEAFF. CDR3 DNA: TGCGCCAGCAGTAGACAGATGAACACTGAAGCTTTCTTT.

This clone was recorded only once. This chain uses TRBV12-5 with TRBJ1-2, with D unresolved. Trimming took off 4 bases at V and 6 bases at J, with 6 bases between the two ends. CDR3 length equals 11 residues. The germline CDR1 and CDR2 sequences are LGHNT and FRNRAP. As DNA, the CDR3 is TGTGCTAGTGGTTACGGGGATGGCTACACCTTC. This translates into CASGYGDGYTF.

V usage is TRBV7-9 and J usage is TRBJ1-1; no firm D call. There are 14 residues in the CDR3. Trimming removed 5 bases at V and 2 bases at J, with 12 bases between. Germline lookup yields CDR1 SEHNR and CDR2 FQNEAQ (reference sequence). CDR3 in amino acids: CASSIKTLNTEAFF. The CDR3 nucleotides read TGTGCCAGCAGCATCAAGACACTCAACACTGAAGCTTTCTTT.

CDR3 sequence reads: CASRPTGVAYEQYF. CDR3 sequence (DNA): TGTGCCAGCAGACCGACAGGGGTAGCCTACGAGCAGTACTTC. The genes are TRBV6-6 and TRBJ2-7; 8 bases fit TRBD1. CDR1 and CDR2 from the germline V gene are MNHNY and SVGAGI (reference sequence). The ends lost 6 bases at V and 2 bases at J; junction bases unmatched: 6. CDR3 length: 14 amino acids.

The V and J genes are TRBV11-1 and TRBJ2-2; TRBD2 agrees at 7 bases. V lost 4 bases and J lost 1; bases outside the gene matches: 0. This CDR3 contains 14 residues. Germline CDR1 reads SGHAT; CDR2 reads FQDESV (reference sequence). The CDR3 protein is CASSWGGNTGELFF. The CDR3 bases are TGTGCCAGCAGCTGGGGGGGGAACACCGGGGAGCTGTTTTTT.